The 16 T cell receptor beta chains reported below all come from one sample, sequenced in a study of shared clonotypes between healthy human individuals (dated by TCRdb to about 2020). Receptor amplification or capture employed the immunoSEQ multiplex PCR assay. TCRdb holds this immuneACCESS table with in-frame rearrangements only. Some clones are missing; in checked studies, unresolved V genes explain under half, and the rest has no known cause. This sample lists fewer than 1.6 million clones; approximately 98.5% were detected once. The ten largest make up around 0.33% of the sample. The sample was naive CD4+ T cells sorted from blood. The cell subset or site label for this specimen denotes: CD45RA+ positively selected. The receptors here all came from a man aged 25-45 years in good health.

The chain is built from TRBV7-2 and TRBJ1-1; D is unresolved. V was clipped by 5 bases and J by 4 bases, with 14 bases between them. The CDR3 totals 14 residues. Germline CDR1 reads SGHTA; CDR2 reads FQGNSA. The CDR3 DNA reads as TGTGCCAGCAGCGTTGGGTTCGTACCCACTGAAGCTTTCTTT. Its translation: CASSVGFVPTEAFF.

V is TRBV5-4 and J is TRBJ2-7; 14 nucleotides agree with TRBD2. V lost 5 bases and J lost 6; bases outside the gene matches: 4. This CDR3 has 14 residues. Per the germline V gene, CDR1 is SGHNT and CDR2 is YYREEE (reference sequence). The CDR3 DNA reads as TGTGCCAGCAGGCCCGGGACTAGCGGGAGCGAGCAGTACTTC. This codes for CASRPGTSGSEQYF.

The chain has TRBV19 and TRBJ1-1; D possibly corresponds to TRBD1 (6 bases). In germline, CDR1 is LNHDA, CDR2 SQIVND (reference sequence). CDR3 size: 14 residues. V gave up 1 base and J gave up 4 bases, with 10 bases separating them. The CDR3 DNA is TGTGCCAGTAGTATAGGGGGGCGGTTCACTGAAGCTTTCTTT. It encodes CASSIGGRFTEAFF.

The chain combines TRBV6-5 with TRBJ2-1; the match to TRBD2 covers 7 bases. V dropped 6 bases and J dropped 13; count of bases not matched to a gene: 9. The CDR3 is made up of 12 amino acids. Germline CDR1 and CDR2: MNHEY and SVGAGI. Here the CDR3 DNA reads TGTGCCAGCAGCCGACCAAGCGGGGCCCAGTTCTTC. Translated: CASSRPSGAQFF.

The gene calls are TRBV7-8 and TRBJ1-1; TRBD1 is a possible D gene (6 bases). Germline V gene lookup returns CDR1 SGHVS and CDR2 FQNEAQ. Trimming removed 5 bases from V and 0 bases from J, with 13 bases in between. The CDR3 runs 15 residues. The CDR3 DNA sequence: TGTGCCAGCAGCGCCAAACAGGGCATGAACACTGAAGCTTTCTTT. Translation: CASSAKQGMNTEAFF.

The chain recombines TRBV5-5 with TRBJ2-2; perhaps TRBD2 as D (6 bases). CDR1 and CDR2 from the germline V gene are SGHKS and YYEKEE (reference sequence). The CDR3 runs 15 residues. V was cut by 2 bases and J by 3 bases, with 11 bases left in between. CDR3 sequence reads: CASSFAGSHTGELFF. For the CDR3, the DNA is TGTGCCAGCAGCTTCGCGGGAAGCCACACCGGGGAGCTGTTTTTT.

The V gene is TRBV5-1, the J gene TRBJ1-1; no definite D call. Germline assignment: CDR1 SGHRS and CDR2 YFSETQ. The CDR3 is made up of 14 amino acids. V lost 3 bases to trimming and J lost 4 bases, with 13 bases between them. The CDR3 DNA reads TGCGCCAGCAGCTATACCGTTGAAAGCACTGAAGCTTTCTTT. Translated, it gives CASSYTVESTEAFF.

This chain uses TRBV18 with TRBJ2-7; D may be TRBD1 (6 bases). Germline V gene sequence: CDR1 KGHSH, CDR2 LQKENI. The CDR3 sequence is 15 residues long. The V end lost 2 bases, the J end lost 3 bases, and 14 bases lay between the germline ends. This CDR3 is CASSPVTGLNYEQYF. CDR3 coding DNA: TGTGCCAGCTCACCAGTGACAGGCCTTAACTACGAGCAGTACTTC.

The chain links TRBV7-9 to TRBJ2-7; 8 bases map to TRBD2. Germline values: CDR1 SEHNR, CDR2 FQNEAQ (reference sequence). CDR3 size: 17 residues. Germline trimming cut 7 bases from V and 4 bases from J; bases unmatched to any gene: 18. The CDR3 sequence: CASTRGGVGLEFYEQYF. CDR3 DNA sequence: TGTGCCAGCACCCGCGGGGGCGTGGGACTAGAGTTTTACGAGCAGTACTTC.

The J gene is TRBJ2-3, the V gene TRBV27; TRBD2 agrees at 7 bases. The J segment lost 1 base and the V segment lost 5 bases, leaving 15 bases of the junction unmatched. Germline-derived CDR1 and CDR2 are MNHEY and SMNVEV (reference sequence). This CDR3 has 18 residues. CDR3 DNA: TGTGCCAGCAGTACGGCATGGGGGGGAGCGCCCGGCACAGATACGCAGTATTTT. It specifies CASSTAWGGAPGTDTQYF.

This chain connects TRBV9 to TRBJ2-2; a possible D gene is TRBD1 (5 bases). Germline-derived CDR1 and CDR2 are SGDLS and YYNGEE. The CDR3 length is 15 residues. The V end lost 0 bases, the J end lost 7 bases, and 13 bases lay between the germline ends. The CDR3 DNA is TGTGCCAGCAGCGTAGTCCAGGGTAGGATCGGGGAGCTGTTTTTT. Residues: CASSVVQGRIGELFF.

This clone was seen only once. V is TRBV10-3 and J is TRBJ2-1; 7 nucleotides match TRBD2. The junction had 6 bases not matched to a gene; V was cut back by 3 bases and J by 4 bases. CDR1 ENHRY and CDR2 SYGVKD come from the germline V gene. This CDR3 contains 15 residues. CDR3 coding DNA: TGTGCCATCAGTGATTCGAGCGGGGCGTACAATGAGCAGTTCTTC. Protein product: CAISDSSGAYNEQFF.

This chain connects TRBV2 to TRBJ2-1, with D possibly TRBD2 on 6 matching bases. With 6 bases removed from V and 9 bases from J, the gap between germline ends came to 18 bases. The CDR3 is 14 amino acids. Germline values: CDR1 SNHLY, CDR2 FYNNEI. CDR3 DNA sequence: TGTGCCAGCAGCCCCTTGGTGGGAGGAGGTGAGCAGTTCTTC. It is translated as CASSPLVGGGEQFF.

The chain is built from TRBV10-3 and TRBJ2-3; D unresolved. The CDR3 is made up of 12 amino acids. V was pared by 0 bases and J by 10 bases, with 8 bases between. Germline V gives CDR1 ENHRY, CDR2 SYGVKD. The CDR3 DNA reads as TGTGCCATCAGTGAGTCGAGGAGTGCGCAGTATTTT. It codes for CAISESRSAQYF.

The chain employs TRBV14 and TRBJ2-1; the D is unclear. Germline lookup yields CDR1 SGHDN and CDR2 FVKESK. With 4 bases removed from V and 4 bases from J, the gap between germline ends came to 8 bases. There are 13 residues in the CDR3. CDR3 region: CASSLIRYNEQFF. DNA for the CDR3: TGTGCCAGCAGCCTAATCAGGTACAATGAGCAGTTCTTC.

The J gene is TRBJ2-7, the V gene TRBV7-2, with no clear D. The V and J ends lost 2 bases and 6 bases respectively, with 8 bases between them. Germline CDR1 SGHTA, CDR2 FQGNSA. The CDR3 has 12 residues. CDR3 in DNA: TGTGCCAGCAGCTTATCCTTTTCCGAGCAGTACTTC. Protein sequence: CASSLSFSEQYF.